This TCR beta chain was identified in a study of shared T cell receptors in the human thymus. This CDR3 contains 16 residues. Losses at the gene ends were 5 bases for V and 0 bases for J; bases not matched to a gene: 2. Germline V gives CDR1 SGHTA, CDR2 FQGNSA. Sequencing was performed with immunoSEQ multiplex PCR; in TCRdb, only in-frame clones are kept and a portion is missing. The top ten hold 0.0095% to 0.012% of the sample, which has some 720,000 clones, approximately 87% seen once. The data were also submitted as part of a second study, on human thymus T cells. That study reports: The thymus tissue came from resections taken during corrective heart surgery.

This rearrangement joins TRBV7-2 to TRBJ2-2; the match to TRBD2 covers 11 bases. This clonotype was obtained from a boy in the first two years of life with a congenital heart defect. Sequenced: thymocytes. CDR3 bases: TGTGCCAGCAGCCCGACTAGCGGGGCGAACACCGGGGAGCTGTTTTTT. Amino acid sequence: CASSPTSGANTGELFF. Variable domain in full (rest from reference TRBV7-2 and TRBJ2-2): GAGVSQSPSNKVTEKGKDVELRCDPISGHTALYWYRQSLGQGLEFLIYFQGNSAPDKSGLPSDRFSAERTGGSVSTLTIQRTQQEDSAVYLCASSPTSGANTGELFFGEGSRLTVL.